The rows below give T cell receptor beta chains drawn from one sample of a study of T-cell reconstitution after alpha-beta-depleted transplantation in children. In TCRdb, the PCR reads were re-called with MiXCR into one record per CDR3 protein. Found here are around 270,000 distinct CDR3 sequences, around a tenth of them singletons; the top ten hold 7.5%. This sample comprised PBMCs, obtained before TCRalphabeta/CD19-depleted stem cell transplant. These receptors were collected from a boy less than two years old with acute myeloid leukemia, due to receive a stem cell transplant. The CDR3 runs from the conserved cysteine through the conserved F or W. D genes are given only for firm matches. Clone size is given for some rows only: seen once, a few or many times, or a class if the clone is expanded.

-	TRBV7-9	many	TRBJ2-1	TGTGCCAGCAGCGAGATGGCGGTTGCCTACAATGAGCAGTTCTTC	CASSEMAVAYNEQFF
-	TRBV20-1	many	TRBJ2-1	TGCAGTGCTAGAGATCTCCGGGAAATTGAGCAGTTCTTC	CSARDLREIEQFF
-	TRBV12-3/TRBV12-4	few	TRBJ1-3	TGTGCCAGCAGCCCGACACGCAACTCTGGAAACACCATATATTTT	CASSPTRNSGNTIYF
-	TRBV10-3	many	TRBJ2-7	TGTGCCATCAGTCAGAGGAACGAGCATTACTTC	CAISQRNEHYF
TRBD2	TRBV29-1	many	TRBJ2-3	TGCAGCGTCGAGGGCACGGGGGCGAGCGGGGGGGCCGTAGATACGCAGTATTTT	CSVEGTGASGGAVDTQYF
TRBD2	TRBV12-3/TRBV12-4	-	TRBJ2-3	TGTGCCAGCACCCCAGAAGCGGGGACCAGCACAGATACGCAGTATTTT	CASTPEAGTSTDTQYF
-	TRBV9	many	TRBJ1-1	TGTGCCAGCAGCGTAGGATCGATCAGAAACACTGAAGCTTTCTTT	CASSVGSIRNTEAFF
TRBD1	TRBV19	few	TRBJ2-1	TGTGCCAGTAGTAGGGGACAGGTTCCCCCCCGCTACAATGAGCAGTTCTTC	CASSRGQVPPRYNEQFF
-	TRBV15	few	TRBJ1-2	TGTGCCACCAGCAGAGAAGACAGGTCGGACGCAAATGGCTACACCTTC	CATSREDRSDANGYTF
-	TRBV12-3/TRBV12-4	many	TRBJ2-1	TGTGCCAGCAGCTCCTTAAATGAGCAGTTCTTC	CASSSLNEQFF
-	TRBV11-3	-	TRBJ1-1	TGTGCCAGCAGCAGGACAAGGAACACTGAAGCTTTCTTT	CASSRTRNTEAFF
-	TRBV5-1	-	TRBJ2-7	TGCGCCAGCAACCCCAGGGGCGGTTCCTACGAGCAGTACTTC	CASNPRGGSYEQYF
-	TRBV7-2	-	TRBJ1-6	TGTGCCAGCAGCCCCCTGGGGCCGGGACGCCCAGCTGTTCCCCTCCACTTT	CASSPLGPGRPAVPLHF
TRBD1	TRBV15	-	TRBJ2-7	TGTGCCACCAGCAGGGAATTCAGGGGGAACCCCTACGAGCAGTACTTC	CATSREFRGNPYEQYF
-	TRBV12-3/TRBV12-4	many	TRBJ1-1	TGTGCCAGCAACCCACAGGGAGAGGACACTGAAGCTTTCTTT	CASNPQGEDTEAFF
-	TRBV5-1	many	TRBJ2-4	TGCGCCAGCAGCTGGGACACCGAAAGCATTCAGTACTTC	CASSWDTESIQYF
TRBD2	TRBV29-1	many	TRBJ2-7	TGCAGCGTTAACCTAGCGGAGAGCTCCTACGAGCAGTACTTC	CSVNLAESSYEQYF
TRBD1	TRBV3-1	many	TRBJ1-5	TGTGCCAGCAGCCCCCGGACAGGGAATCAGCCCCAGCATTTT	CASSPRTGNQPQHF
-	TRBV7-9	many	TRBJ2-5	TGTGCCAGCAGCTTAGTAGAGGGGCAGCTCCAAGAGACCCAGTACTTC	CASSLVEGQLQETQYF
TRBD2	TRBV5-1	many	TRBJ2-1	TGCGCCAGCAGCTTGCTGTCTAGCGGGGAACTTACTTACAATGAGCAGTTCTTC	CASSLLSSGELTYNEQFF
TRBD2	TRBV7-2	-	TRBJ2-2	TGTGCCAGCAGCTTCTCGGGGGGGATAAGTGGGGAGCTGTTTTTT	CASSFSGGISGELFF
TRBD2	TRBV12-3/TRBV12-4	few	TRBJ2-1	TGTGCTGTTAGCGGGGGGGCTAGTGAGCAGTTCTTC	CAVSGGASEQFF
-	TRBV25-1	many	TRBJ1-3	TGTGCCAGCAGTGAACCGGGGGACGGAAACACCATATATTTT	CASSEPGDGNTIYF
-	TRBV7-2	-	TRBJ2-7	TGTGCCAGCACAGAAGTAGGACAGAGCTCCTACGAGCAGTACTTC	CASTEVGQSSYEQYF
-	TRBV6-1	many	TRBJ2-7	TGTGCCAGCAGCCTAATCTTAACAGTTCCCGGCGAGCAGTACTTC	CASSLILTVPGEQYF
-	TRBV20-1	many	TRBJ2-7	TGCAGTGATCGGGGGTGGGGCGGGGAGCAGTACTTC	CSDRGWGGEQYF
-	TRBV7-2	many	TRBJ1-1	TGTGCCAGCAGCCGTGACAGTCGTTGGTCTGAAGCTTTCTTT	CASSRDSRWSEAFF
TRBD2	TRBV20-1	many	TRBJ2-2	TGCAGTGCTAGAGGGCTAGCGGGGGCCCACACCGGGGAGCTGTTTTTT	CSARGLAGAHTGELFF
TRBD1	TRBV5-5	-	TRBJ1-1	TGTGCCAGCAGCTCCGGACAGGGTTTGAACACTGAAGCTTTCTTT	CASSSGQGLNTEAFF
TRBD1	TRBV24-1	many	TRBJ2-3	TGTGCCACCAGTGATCCAGGGGGCTCGACAGATACGCAGTATTTT	CATSDPGGSTDTQYF
-	TRBV7-9	many	TRBJ2-7	TGTGCCAGCAGCTTCGACCCCTACGAGCAGTACTTC	CASSFDPYEQYF
TRBD2	TRBV6-2/TRBV6-3	many	TRBJ2-2	TGTGCCAGCAGTTTACTCCGCACTAGCGGGACCGGGGAGCTGTTTTTT	CASSLLRTSGTGELFF
-	TRBV6-9	few	TRBJ1-3	TGTGCCCGACGGACAGAACTCTCTGGAAACACCATATATTTT	CARRTELSGNTIYF
TRBD2	TRBV5-5	-	TRBJ2-2	TGTGCCAGCAGCTTTTCCGGGACTAGCTCTTCAGGGGAGCTGTTTTTT	CASSFSGTSSSGELFF
-	TRBV28	-	TRBJ1-6	TGTGCCAGCAGCTTCTTAAGACCTGGGGGCTCCTATAATTCACCCCTCCACTTT	CASSFLRPGGSYNSPLHF
TRBD1	TRBV28	-	TRBJ2-3	TGTGCCAACAGTTTTGCCGGGACAGGGAGAGATACGCAGTATTTT	CANSFAGTGRDTQYF
TRBD2	TRBV20-1	few	TRBJ2-5	TGCAGTGCCACTCATATTGAAGCGGGGGTGGAGACCCAGTACTTC	CSATHIEAGVETQYF
-	TRBV10-3	many	TRBJ2-5	TGTGCCATCAGTGTAGACGGCCAAGAGACCCAGTACTTC	CAISVDGQETQYF
-	TRBV29-1	many	TRBJ2-7	TGCAGCGTTGAGGAGAGGGGGTCCTACGAGCAGTACTTC	CSVEERGSYEQYF
-	TRBV24-1	many	TRBJ2-5	TGTGCCACCAGTGCTCCGGGACATCAAGAGACCCAGTACTTC	CATSAPGHQETQYF
TRBD2	TRBV6-2/TRBV6-3	many	TRBJ2-1	TGTGCCAGCAGAGGGCTTCTAACGGGGGGGCCGTACAATGAGCAGTTCTTC	CASRGLLTGGPYNEQFF
-	TRBV11-2	-	TRBJ2-3	TGTGCCAGCAGCCGTAATCGGGGGGCAAGCACAGATACGCAGTATTTT	CASSRNRGASTDTQYF
-	TRBV6-5	-	TRBJ2-7	TGTGCCAGCAGTTACTTTGGGGGCGCGTACGAGCAGTACTTC	CASSYFGGAYEQYF
-	TRBV7-9	few	TRBJ1-1	TGTGCCAGCAGCCCCCCTAGGTCCACAGAAGCTTTCTTT	CASSPPRSTEAFF
-	TRBV6-1	many	TRBJ2-2	TGTGCCAGCTCTTTGGCAGGGGCCGTTTTGAACACCGGGGAGCTGTTTTTT	CASSLAGAVLNTGELFF
TRBD1	TRBV7-3	once	TRBJ2-1	TGTGCCAGCAGCTTACGCCCAGGGGGCGCATTAAATGAGCAGTTCTTC	CASSLRPGGALNEQFF
-	TRBV20-1	-	TRBJ2-3	TGCAGTGTCGGGGAATTTCCTTACACAGATACGCAGTATTTT	CSVGEFPYTDTQYF
-	TRBV2	few	TRBJ2-5	TGTGCCAGCTCTGGGGGTGGGACGATTAAAGGGGTGCGGCTACAAGAGACCCAGTACTTC	CASSGGGTIKGVRLQETQYF
TRBD2	TRBV28	many	TRBJ2-1	TGTGCCAGCAGCGCGCCGGGGGCTAGCGGGAGACCGTTTGAGTCGTTCTTC	CASSAPGASGRPFESFF
-	TRBV25-1	many	TRBJ2-1	TGTGCCAGCAGTGAATTATTGGCGGGTGAGCAGTTCTTC	CASSELLAGEQFF
-	TRBV6-2/TRBV6-3	many	TRBJ1-2	TGTGCCAGCAGTCCTGGACAGAAGTCCTATGGCTACACCTTC	CASSPGQKSYGYTF
-	TRBV29-1	many	TRBJ1-6	TGCAGCGTTGCGACAGCGGGGGGCTCACCCCTCCACTTT	CSVATAGGSPLHF
TRBD1	TRBV12-3/TRBV12-4	many	TRBJ2-5	TGTGCCAGCAGTTCGGATAGATCAGGGGGTCAAGAGACCCAGTACTTC	CASSSDRSGGQETQYF
TRBD2	TRBV20-1	many	TRBJ2-3	TGCAGTGCTGTTTCCGGGACTAGCGGGAGGAGGGATACGCAGTATTTT	CSAVSGTSGRRDTQYF
-	TRBV12-3/TRBV12-4	many	TRBJ1-1	TGTGCCAGCATCCAGGGGATGGGCACTGAAGCTTTCTTT	CASIQGMGTEAFF
-	TRBV28	many	TRBJ2-7	TGTGCCAGCAGCCCCCGGCCTCCTAGCTCCTACGAGCAGTACTTC	CASSPRPPSSYEQYF
-	TRBV12-5	many	TRBJ2-2	TGTGCTAGTGGTTTCTCGCGGGATGGCACCGGGGAGCTGTTTTTT	CASGFSRDGTGELFF
TRBD2	TRBV5-1	-	TRBJ2-1	TGCGCCAGCAGCTTGAGTAGCGGGGGGCCGAGTAATGAGCAGTTCTTC	CASSLSSGGPSNEQFF
TRBD1	TRBV12-3/TRBV12-4	many	TRBJ2-7	TGTGCCAGCAGTTTCAGGGGGCCTGTCTCCTACGAGCAGTACTTC	CASSFRGPVSYEQYF